This T cell receptor beta chain is drawn from a study of cytomegalovirus exposure and HLA in healthy donors. The germline gives CDR1 LNHDA, CDR2 SQIVND (reference sequence). The CDR3 runs to 13 residues. V was cut by 3 bases and J by 4 bases, with 7 bases left in between. Both 60 Vbeta primers and 13 Jbeta primers went into the PCR. Profiled with immunoSEQ multiplex PCR; TCRdb holds only in-frame clones, not every one. The sample includes about 99,000 clones, approximately 64% of them seen just once. In its sample, this clone was seen once. At the DNA level, this CDR3 is encoded by other sequences in the same sample as well.

The V gene is TRBV19, the J gene TRBJ2-1, with unresolved D. The sequence was collected from a woman aged 50 to 60 in good health and CMV-seronegative. Sample: PBMCs. CDR3 bases: TGTGCCAGTAGTATCTCCGGGTACAATGAGCAGTTCTTC. Translation gives CASSISGYNEQFF. Full variable domain (rest looked up from reference TRBV19 and TRBJ2-1): DGGITQSPKYLFRKEGQNVTLSCEQNLNHDAMYWYRQDPGQGLRLIYYSQIVNDFQKGDIAEGYSVSREKKESFPLTVTSAQKNPTAFYLCASSISGYNEQFFGPGTRLTVL.